The next 29 T cell receptor beta chains were all read from a single sample in a study of post-analysis software for immune sequencing data. The library was made from cDNA and included unique molecular identifiers. TCRdb re-called the PCR reads with MiXCR, one entry per CDR3 protein. The data hold 740,000 or so distinct CDR3 sequences, with about 53% observed a single time. These receptors have no identified antigens. Study conclusions and caveats: TRBV segments more frequent in patients than in controls numbered roughly 5 and included TRBV5-6, TRBV5-1 and TRBV20-1.

The sequenced sample consisted of blood. The receptors stem from a girl aged 10 to 17 with multiple sclerosis.

This chain links TRBV2 with TRBJ2-7, with 8 positions matching TRBD1. CDR1 is SNHLY and CDR2 is FYNNEI in the germline V gene. The CDR3 spans 15 residues. With 7 bases clipped from V and 2 bases from J, the junction kept 10 bases outside the gene matches. CDR3 in amino acids: CASTEGRQGTYEQYF. CDR3 nucleotides: TGTGCCAGCACCGAGGGGAGACAGGGGACCTACGAGCAGTACTTC.

The chain's CDR3 is CASSVTGNYEQYF. The CDR3 DNA reads TGTGCCAGCAGTGTGACAGGTAACTACGAGCAGTACTTC. The chain links TRBV2 to TRBJ2-7; maybe TRBD1 (6 bases). CDR1 is SNHLY, CDR2 FYNNEI, per germline. V lost 4 bases and J 3 bases, leaving 10 bases between the germline ends. This CDR3 is 13 amino acids long.

This rearrangement joins TRBV5-1 to TRBJ1-2; D is perhaps TRBD1 (6 bases). Looked up from germline, CDR1 is SGHRS and CDR2 is YFSETQ. The CDR3 runs to 13 residues. The V end lost 2 bases, the J end lost 8 bases, and 13 bases lay between the germline ends. For the CDR3, the DNA is TGCGCCAGCAGCTTAAGGCAGGGGAAAGGCTACACCTTC. Translated, it gives CASSLRQGKGYTF.

This clonotype has just a few counts. The J gene is TRBJ2-7, the V gene TRBV5-1; TRBD2 agrees at 7 bases. The J segment lost 0 bases and the V segment lost 0 bases, leaving 6 bases of the junction unmatched. Germline V gives CDR1 SGHRS, CDR2 YFSETQ. CDR3 size: 16 residues. The CDR3 here is CASSLAWSGASYEQYF. DNA of the CDR3: TGCGCCAGCAGCTTGGCCTGGAGCGGGGCCTCCTACGAGCAGTACTTC.

This clonotype was detected only once. J is TRBJ1-5 and V is TRBV12-3 or TRBV12-4; 7 bases match TRBD1. V was clipped by 2 bases and J by 4 bases; unmatched bases: 5. The CDR3 runs 15 residues. The CDR3 region is CASSLKGAVNQPQHF. Written as DNA, the CDR3 is TGTGCCAGCAGTTTAAAGGGGGCGGTAAATCAGCCCCAGCATTTT.

The V gene is TRBV5-1, the J gene TRBJ2-5; D gene unclear. The CDR3 extends over 13 amino acids. The germline gives CDR1 SGHRS, CDR2 YFSETQ. V was trimmed by 4 bases and J by 3 bases, leaving 10 bases between them. Here the CDR3 reads CASSRDTKETQYF. The DNA for the CDR3 is TGCGCCAGCAGCCGCGACACCAAAGAGACCCAGTACTTC.

CDR3 nucleotide sequence: TGCAGCGCCCGTCCTAGCGGGACTCCCCCGCAGTTCTTC. Encoded protein: CSARPSGTPPQFF. This chain connects TRBV29-1 to TRBJ2-1; 9 nucleotides agree with TRBD2. Germline V gene sequence: CDR1 SQVTM, CDR2 ANQGSEA. This CDR3 has 13 amino acids. With V trimmed by 7 bases and J by 12 bases, 13 bases remained unmatched.

The rearrangement uses TRBV20-1 and TRBJ2-7; 7 bases map to TRBD2. The germline CDR1 and CDR2 sequences are DFQATT and SNEGSKA (reference sequence). After removal of 1 base from V and 2 bases from J, the junction contained 5 bases not matched to a gene. This CDR3 is 14 amino acids long. This chain's CDR3 is CSARGLAEPYEQYF. The CDR3 nucleotides read TGCAGTGCTAGAGGTCTAGCGGAGCCCTACGAGCAGTACTTC.

This clonotype appeared a single time. The V and J genes are TRBV7-6 and TRBJ2-5; possibly TRBD1 or TRBD2 for D (5 bases each). CDR1 and CDR2 (germline): SGHVS, FNYEAQ. With 6 bases removed from V and 11 bases from J, the gap between germline ends came to 19 bases. This CDR3 region has 13 residues. The chain's CDR3 is CASRSTGAHEQYF. The CDR3 nucleotides are TGTGCCAGCAGGTCCACCGGGGCACATGAGCAGTACTTC. The whole variable domain, filled in from reference TRBV7-6 and TRBJ2-5, reads GAGVSQSPRYKVTKRGQDVALRCDPISGHVSLYWYRQALGQGPEFLTYFNYEAQQDKSGLPNDRFSAERPEGSISTLTIQRTEQRDSAMYRCASRSTGAHEQYFGPGTRLLVL.

The V gene is TRBV6-2 or TRBV6-3, the J gene TRBJ2-1; TRBD2 agrees at 15 bases. Per the germline V gene, CDR1 is MNHEY and CDR2 is SVGEGT. The V segment lost 5 bases and the J segment 4 bases; nucleotides outside the gene matches: 0. This CDR3 spans 15 amino acids. The CDR3 bases are TGTGCCAGCAGTGGGACTAGCGGGAGGTACAATGAGCAGTTCTTC. This translates into CASSGTSGRYNEQFF.

The V gene is TRBV7-2, the J gene TRBJ2-1; D is unresolved. V lost 0 bases and J 7 bases, leaving 19 bases between the germline ends. Germline V lookup: CDR1 SGHTA, CDR2 FQGNSA. CDR3 length: 17 residues. For the CDR3, the DNA is TGTGCCAGCAGCTTAGCCACAGCATGGTCCCTGAAAAATGAGCAGTTCTTC. Encoded protein: CASSLATAWSLKNEQFF.

This sequence joins TRBV7-9 and TRBJ1-4; possibly TRBD1 for D (5 bases). The CDR3 length is 15 residues. Germline CDR1 is SEHNR and CDR2 is FQNEAQ (reference sequence). Trimming removed 1 base at V and 7 bases at J, with 13 bases between. Written as DNA, the CDR3 is TGTGCCAGCAGCTTAGATCGGGGGAGAGGTGAAAAACTGTTTTTT. It yields the protein CASSLDRGRGEKLFF.

The genes are TRBV5-1 and TRBJ2-1; 8 nucleotides agree with TRBD1. V shed 5 bases, J shed 6 bases, and the junction held 10 bases outside the gene matches. Germline CDR1 is SGHRS and CDR2 is YFSETQ. The CDR3 is made up of 15 amino acids. The CDR3 region is CASRAGDRWGNEQFF. CDR3 bases: TGCGCCAGCAGAGCCGGGGACAGGTGGGGCAATGAGCAGTTCTTC.

The chain carries TRBV5-1 and TRBJ2-7, with a possible D match to TRBD1 (5 bases). Germline lookup yields CDR1 SGHRS and CDR2 YFSETQ. The CDR3 sequence is 13 residues long. The V and J ends lost 5 bases and 5 bases respectively, with 14 bases between them. DNA for the CDR3: TGCGCCAGCAGGTATTTAGGGGCCCACGAGCAGTACTTC. This codes for CASRYLGAHEQYF.

The gene calls are TRBV29-1 and TRBJ2-5; TRBD1 matches 8 bases. Germline CDR1 reads SQVTM; CDR2 reads ANQGSEA. This CDR3 is built from 13 residues. V lost 5 bases, J lost 2 bases, and 4 bases stayed unmatched. The CDR3 nucleotides are TGCAGCGTTAGGGACAGGCAACAAGAGACCCAGTACTTC. This translates into CSVRDRQQETQYF.

This chain connects TRBV20-1 to TRBJ2-5; weak D call: TRBD2 (7 bases). This CDR3 spans 13 amino acids. The germline gives CDR1 DFQATT, CDR2 SNEGSKA (reference sequence). Trimming shortened V by 3 bases and J by 4 bases, and 12 bases separated the two germline ends. The CDR3 here is CSARGGGPETQYF. The CDR3 DNA follows: TGCAGTGCTAGGGGGGGGGGCCCAGAGACCCAGTACTTC.

This clonotype was seen more than once but under ten times. CDR3 region: CASRLDRGFQEQYF. CDR3 nucleotide sequence: TGTGCCAGCAGGCTCGACAGGGGGTTTCAAGAGCAGTACTTC. The chain joins TRBV6-1 to TRBJ2-7; 9 bases agree with TRBD1. Germline V gene sequence: CDR1 MNHNS, CDR2 SASEGT. After removal of 6 bases from V and 7 bases from J, the junction contained 10 bases not matched to a gene. The CDR3 length is 14 residues.

This clonotype was recorded a few times. The chain uses TRBV3-1 and TRBJ1-2; unclear D gene. The germline gives CDR1 LGHDT, CDR2 YNNKEL (reference sequence). The CDR3 runs to 14 residues. V lost 4 bases to trimming and J lost 3 bases, with 12 bases between them. CDR3 sequence reads: CASSPGLSDYGYTF. CDR3 nucleotides: TGTGCCAGCAGCCCCGGATTGAGTGACTATGGCTACACCTTC.

This sequence joins TRBV6-1 and TRBJ1-5; perhaps TRBD1 as D (5 bases). V lost 8 bases and J lost 6, with 26 bases in between. The CDR3 consists of 17 residues. From germline, CDR1 is MNHNS and CDR2 SASEGT. For the CDR3, the DNA is TGTGCCAGCTCCCCGGGCGACATGGGGGTGATTGGTCAGCCCCAGCATTTT. Translating it yields CASSPGDMGVIGQPQHF.

In nucleotides, the CDR3 is TGTGCCATCAGTGAGGGACAGGGGTCCTACAATGAGCAGTTCTTC. This codes for CAISEGQGSYNEQFF. V gene TRBV10-3 combines with J gene TRBJ2-1, with TRBD1 matching over 9 bases. V shed 2 bases and J 1 base; nucleotides not matched to a gene: 0. The CDR3 is made up of 15 amino acids. Germline V lookup: CDR1 ENHRY, CDR2 SYGVKD.

About this clonotype: Mismatch with germline at one junction end may stem from a read error. The chain is built from TRBV5-1 and TRBJ2-5, with 11 nucleotides matching TRBD2. Germline V gene sequence: CDR1 SGHRS, CDR2 YFSETQ. CDR3 length: 17 residues. CDR3 bases: TGCGCCAGCAGCGCGAGTGCACTAGCGGGGGTCCAAGAGGCCCAGTACTTC. Its translation: CASSASALAGVQEAQYF.

With regard to this clonotype: At one end, the junction sequence differs from germline, possibly due to a read error. The chain has TRBV6-1 and TRBJ1-2; D unresolved. The CDR3 has 13 amino acids. Germline V gene sequence: CDR1 MNHNS, CDR2 SASEGT. The CDR3 is CASSVEPGDGCTF. CDR3 nucleotide sequence: TGTGCCAGCAGTGTCGAACCGGGAGATGGCTGCACCTTC.

This clonotype was detected a few times. The genes are TRBV12-5 and TRBJ1-2; no definite D call. The length of the CDR3 is 15 residues. The germline gives CDR1 LGHNT, CDR2 FRNRAP. The germline V and J ends were trimmed by 1 base and 3 bases, with 12 bases remaining between them. In nucleotides, the CDR3 is TGTGCTAGTGGTTTGGGAGGGAGGAAGGACTATGGCTACACCTTC. Translating it yields CASGLGGRKDYGYTF.

The J gene is TRBJ1-2, the V gene TRBV12-3 or TRBV12-4; 7 positions match TRBD1. Unmatched junction bases numbered 23, after V lost 6 bases and J lost 4 bases. The CDR3 covers 19 residues. The CDR3 region has the DNA TGTGCCAGCAGACCCTACGGGGACAGAACCTCCTCACGGGGCTATGGCTACACCTTC. Translating gives CASRPYGDRTSSRGYGYTF.

This clonotype was detected once. The chain couples TRBV7-3 to TRBJ2-4; TRBD2 is a possible D gene (5 bases). Trimming removed 4 bases at V and 0 bases at J, with 22 bases between. Germline values: CDR1 SGHTA, CDR2 FQGTGA. The CDR3 totals 19 residues. CDR3 protein: CASSSYGVAPGLAKNIQYF. The CDR3 bases are TGTGCCAGCAGCTCGTATGGGGTAGCGCCGGGCCTAGCCAAAAACATTCAGTACTTC.

The chain joins TRBV7-9 to TRBJ2-3, with D unresolved. The CDR3 sequence is 14 residues long. CDR1 is SEHNR and CDR2 is FQNEAQ in the germline V gene (reference sequence). Trimming shortened V by 8 bases and J by 2 bases, and 14 bases separated the two germline ends. CDR3 coding DNA: TGTGCCAGCCTTCTTGGGCAGGTCACAGATACGCAGTATTTT. It translates to CASLLGQVTDTQYF.

The chain is built from TRBV6-5 and TRBJ2-7; TRBD1 agrees at 8 bases. V gave up 8 bases and J gave up 0 bases; unmatched junction bases: 9. The CDR3 loop spans 15 amino acids. Germline values: CDR1 MNHEY, CDR2 SVGAGI. DNA for the CDR3: TGTGCCAGCTCTTCAAAGCAGGGGGCCTCCTACGAGCAGTACTTC. Protein: CASSSKQGASYEQYF.

This clonotype showed up many times. This chain uses TRBV27 with TRBJ2-3; maybe TRBD2 (5 bases). The CDR3 loop spans 14 amino acids. The germline CDR1 and CDR2 sequences are MNHEY and SMNVEV (reference sequence). The germline V and J ends were trimmed by 6 bases and 1 base, with 11 bases remaining between them. CDR3 nucleotide sequence: TGTGCCAGCAGCTTGAGCGGCCGCACAGATACGCAGTATTTT. Translation gives CASSLSGRTDTQYF.

V is TRBV15 and J is TRBJ2-7, with D perhaps TRBD1 (5 bases). V gave up 1 base and J gave up 1 base, with 8 bases separating them. This CDR3 has 14 amino acids. Germline V gene lookup returns CDR1 LNHNV and CDR2 YYDKDF (reference sequence). CDR3 sequence (DNA): TGTGCCACCAGCAGAGCGAGACAGTCCTACGAGCAGTACTTC. This encodes CATSRARQSYEQYF.